These T cell receptor beta chains were read from a single sample in a study of blood T cell repertoires in COVID-19. The table came from immunoSEQ multiplex PCR; TCRdb's copy has only in-frame clones and leaves some out. The sample consists of hundreds of thousands of clones, 80% to 90% of them appearing once. The sequenced material came from PBMCs or T cells enriched from blood (not recorded which). The receptors shown here come from a woman in her 50s with acute COVID-19. Both conserved end residues are part of each CDR3. A D gene is named only where the DNA matches it firmly. For some rows the clone size is stated as once, few or many, or as a class when expanded; others skip it.

.,TRBJ1-1,.,TRBV29-1,CSALNAGEAFF,TGCAGCGCCCTCAATGCGGGTGAAGCTTTCTTT
.,TRBJ2-7,.,TRBV27,CASGYRSGSSYEQYF,TGTGCCAGCGGATACAGGTCGGGCAGCTCCTACGAGCAGTACTTC
TRBD1,TRBJ2-7,.,TRBV5-6,CASSWWTGVSYEQYF,TGTGCCAGCAGCTGGTGGACAGGGGTCTCCTACGAGCAGTACTTC
.,TRBJ2-3,.,TRBV7-3,CASSFAGVAVSTDTQYF,TGTGCCAGCAGTTTCGCAGGGGTGGCGGTGTCGACAGATACGCAGTATTTT
TRBD2,TRBJ2-7,.,TRBV7-6,CASSPQSGRANEQYF,TGTGCCAGCAGCCCTCAAAGCGGGAGGGCGAACGAGCAGTACTTC
.,TRBJ1-2,.,TRBV7-2,CASSFSYGVNYGYTF,TGTGCCAGCAGCTTTAGTTACGGGGTGAACTATGGCTACACCTTC
.,TRBJ2-1,once,TRBV7-3,CASSLSSAYNEQFF,TGTGCCAGCAGCTTATCTTCCGCCTACAATGAGCAGTTCTTC
TRBD1,TRBJ1-1,.,TRBV4-2,CASSQDPLGQFTEAFF,TGTGCCAGCAGCCAAGATCCGTTGGGACAGTTCACTGAAGCTTTCTTT
.,TRBJ2-1,.,TRBV7-2,CASSLAESSYNEQFF,TGTGCCAGCAGCTTAGCAGAGAGCTCCTACAATGAGCAGTTCTTC
.,TRBJ2-2,many,TRBV9,CASSDRLNTGELFF,TGTGCCAGCAGCGACCGACTGAACACCGGGGAGCTGTTTTTT
.,TRBJ2-2,.,TRBV19,CATTRGGNTGELFF,TGTGCCACCACGAGGGGGGGGAACACCGGGGAGCTGTTTTTT